This T cell receptor (beta chain) was recorded in a study of blood T cell repertoires in COVID-19. Assay used: immunoSEQ multiplex PCR; TCRdb lists only in-frame clones, some missing. The sample holds 160,000 or so clones, approximately 80% seen once. The CDR3 is made up of 16 amino acids. Trimming at V came to 6 bases and at J to 1 base, leaving 7 bases not matched to a gene. Germline values: CDR1 WSHSY, CDR2 SAAADI. This chain connects TRBV10-2 to TRBJ2-2; 8 bases map to TRBD2. The source material was peripheral blood. The clonotype originates from a woman of 80 years or more with acute or convalescent COVID-19. The CDR3 here is CASSTPSGLNTGELFF. The CDR3 coding sequence is TGCGCCAGCAGCACCCCTAGCGGGCTGAACACCGGGGAGCTGTTTTTT.